This TCR beta chain was obtained from a study of cytomegalovirus exposure and HLA in healthy donors. Whole-study findings and limits: For cytomegalovirus status, the classifier reportedly gave diagnoses with high specificity and sensitivity. Available immune exposure information was restricted to CMV serostatus only. Presence/absence analyses rested on an assumption that sequencing depth was roughly uniform across donors.

In regard to this clone: Antigen unknown.

The CDR3 covers 16 residues. CDR1 LGHNA and CDR2 YSLEER come from the germline V gene. The V gene lost 0 bases and the J gene lost 2 bases, with 8 bases spanning the gap. 60 Vbeta and 13 Jbeta primers were used in PCR. Sequencing used immunoSEQ multiplex PCR; TCRdb keeps in-frame clones, though not all of them. The sample carries about 130,000 clones, 65% to 90% recorded once. The sequence was collected from a young man in good health and CMV-seronegative. This sequence joins TRBV4-3 and TRBJ2-6, with D possibly being TRBD1 (6 bases). Sequencing was performed on PBMCs. The CDR3 DNA sequence: TGCGCCAGCAGCCAAGAAGCAGGGGCTGGGGCCAACGTCCTGACTTTC. Its translation is CASSQEAGAGANVLTF.